The 8 T cell receptor beta chains reported below all come from one sample, sequenced in a study of T cells in women clearing cervical HPV infection. Libraries were prepared by immunoSEQ multiplex PCR; TCRdb keeps only in-frame clonotypes and omits some of them. The sample's table shows some 30,000 clones. The source material was blood buffy coat. The source of these receptors is a woman between 18 and 75 years old with a cervical HPV16 infection that either progressed to CIN3+ or cleared (not recorded which).

Notes on this clone: Read coverage stops 3 residues before the CDR3 terminus; the germline J gene supplies the remainder. The rearrangement joins TRBV2 to TRBJ1-6; D gene ambiguous. Germline CDR1 reads SNHLY; CDR2 reads FYNNEI. Trimming took 5 bases from V and 7 from J, leaving 9 bases between them. This CDR3 region has 13 residues. CDR3 residues: CASSTEYNSPLHF. The CDR3 DNA, read in part, is TGTGCCAGCAGTACAGAGTACAATTCACCC.

On this clone: The read halts 3 residues ahead of the CDR3 end, with the missing end drawn from the germline J gene. The V call is TRBV19, the J call TRBJ2-3; D may be TRBD2 (5 bases). V lost 5 bases, J lost 2 bases, and 8 bases lay in between. CDR1 LNHDA and CDR2 SQIVND come from the germline V gene (reference sequence). The CDR3 loop spans 13 amino acids. The CDR3 bases that were read are TGTGCCAGTAGTTCAGACTACACAGATACG. Its translation: CASSSDYTDT. The CDR3 in its entirety is CASSSDYTDTQYF. Combining the CDR3 with reference TRBV19 and TRBJ2-3 gives the whole variable domain DGGITQSPKYLFRKEGQNVTLSCEQNLNHDAMYWYRQDPGQGLRLIYYSQIVNDFQKGDIAEGYSVSREKKESFPLTVTSAQKNPTAFYLCASSSDYTDTQYFGPGTRLTVL.

As regards this clone: The CDR3 end lies 3 residues beyond the end of the read and is filled in from the germline J gene. The chain recombines TRBV29-1 with TRBJ2-2; 7 bases fit TRBD2. The trim removed 4 bases at V and 0 bases at J, leaving 2 bases unmatched. Germline V CDR1 and CDR2: SQVTM, ANQGSEA. The length of the CDR3 is 14 residues. CDR3 DNA (partial): TGCAGCGTTGTGCTAGCGGCGAACACCGGGGAG. Encoded protein: CSVVLAANTGE. The entire CDR3 is CSVVLAANTGELFF.

About this clone: The read terminates 3 residues ahead of where the CDR3 ends, so the germline J gene completes it. This chain links TRBV11-2 with TRBJ2-5, with TRBD1 identical over 8 bases. There are 15 residues in the CDR3. The V and J ends lost 1 base and 0 bases, in that order; junction bases with no gene match: 1. Per germline, CDR1 SGHAT and CDR2 FQNNGV. CDR3 residues: CASSLVDRDQETQYF. The CDR3 DNA, read in part, is TGTGCCAGCAGCTTAGTGGACAGGGACCAAGAGACC.

Points on this clone: The CDR3 end lies 3 residues beyond the end of the read and is filled in from the germline J gene. The chain joins TRBV2 to TRBJ2-5; 8 bases align to TRBD2. The length of the CDR3 is 15 residues. V shed 6 bases and J 5 bases; nucleotides not matched to a gene: 11. CDR1 SNHLY and CDR2 FYNNEI come from the germline V gene. The chain's CDR3 is CASRHSGSAPETQYF. The covered CDR3 bases are TGTGCCAGCAGACACAGCGGGAGTGCTCCCGAGACC.

With respect to this clone: The read falls 3 residues short of the CDR3 end, and the missing part is taken from the germline J gene. The chain carries TRBV2 and TRBJ2-1; D unclear. V dropped 3 bases and J dropped 5 bases, with 11 bases sitting between them. The germline V gene encodes CDR1 SNHLY and CDR2 FYNNEI. The CDR3 is made up of 14 amino acids. CDR3 DNA, as far as it was read: TGTGCCAGCAGTGATGATACGGGTGACAATGAG. It yields the protein CASSDDTGDNE. The full CDR3 sequence reads CASSDDTGDNEQFF.

Regarding this clone: The CDR3 end falls 3 residues outside the read, so it is completed with the germline J gene. This chain uses TRBV9 with TRBJ2-3; D gene ambiguous. V lost 0 bases, J lost 4 bases, and 9 bases lay in between. Germline V gives CDR1 SGDLS, CDR2 YYNGEE. The CDR3 spans 14 residues. The CDR3 spells CASSVESRADTQYF. CDR3 bases read: TGTGCCAGCAGCGTAGAGTCTAGAGCAGATACG.

Remarks on this clone: The read is 3 residues too short to cover the CDR3 end, so that end is filled in from the germline J gene. V usage is TRBV4-1 and J usage is TRBJ2-7; a possible D gene is TRBD1 (5 bases). The CDR3 has 15 residues. Germline-derived CDR1 and CDR2 are MGHRA and YSYEKL. The ends were cut back, 0 bases at V and 2 bases at J, with 11 bases in the middle. The part of the CDR3 DNA that was read is TGCGCCAGCAGCCAAGAACAGGTTTTAACCTACGAG. It specifies CASSQEQVLTYE. The full CDR3 protein is CASSQEQVLTYEQYF.